The rows below give T cell receptor beta chains drawn from one sample of a study of T cells expressing NK-cell markers. TCRdb reworked the 5' RACE reads into one entry per CDR3 protein, no DNA. The table for this sample gives some 410,000 distinct CDR3 sequences. The specimen sequenced was blood T cells: a sorted CD56 or NKG2C T cell subset, CD4+ or CD8+ T cells, or bulk PBMC T cells (not recorded which). The receptors stem from a woman aged 18-70 years in good health. CDR3s include the opening cysteine and the closing phenylalanine or tryptophan. Each record gives: J gene, V gene, CDR3 protein.

J: TRBJ1-2
V: TRBV11-1
CDR3: CASSLDRQGGYTF

J: TRBJ2-1
V: TRBV5-6
CDR3: CASSFGTGTGNEQFF

J: TRBJ1-2
V: TRBV30
CDR3: CAWRTSREGYTF

J: TRBJ1-1
V: TRBV5-1
CDR3: CASSAVQGGPEAFF

J: TRBJ2-1
V: TRBV20-1
CDR3: CSRRASETYNEQFF

J: TRBJ1-1
V: TRBV18
CDR3: CASSPPQGLGTEAFF

J: TRBJ2-3
V: TRBV6-2/TRBV6-3
CDR3: CATHYLLAISTDTQYF

J: TRBJ2-5
V: TRBV9
CDR3: CASSVGVNQETQYF

J: TRBJ2-3
V: TRBV5-1
CDR3: CASSLVARGTDTQYF

J: TRBJ2-2
V: TRBV7-2
CDR3: CASSQERTLGLFF

J: TRBJ2-3
V: TRBV20-1
CDR3: CSEGLSDTQYF

J: TRBJ1-5
V: TRBV20-1
CDR3: CSATRQAGNQPQHF

J: TRBJ2-3
V: TRBV20-1
CDR3: CSARDVFLATTDTQYF

J: TRBJ2-6
V: TRBV20-1
CDR3: CSATGQGLGGANVLTF